Shown below are 8 T cell receptor beta chains from a single sample sequenced in a study of blood T cell repertoires in COVID-19. Data came from immunoSEQ multiplex PCR; TCRdb stores just in-frame clones and leaves some out. The table has around 150,000 clones, around four fifths seen once; the top ten hold less than 2.5%. Sample: peripheral blood. These receptors came from a man in his 70s with acute or convalescent COVID-19.

V is TRBV27 and J is TRBJ1-5, with 7 bases aligning to TRBD1. The CDR3 is 14 residues long. Germline V lookup: CDR1 MNHEY, CDR2 SMNVEV (reference sequence). Trimming cost V 6 bases and J 7 bases; bases outside gene matches: 9. The CDR3 DNA reads as TGTGCCAGCAGCGTACAGGGGCCCGACCAGCCCCAGCATTTT. As protein: CASSVQGPDQPQHF.

On this clone: The sample holds other DNA sequences that translate to the same CDR3. The CDR3 sequence is CASSLTSGSSYNEQFF. In DNA form, the CDR3 reads TGCGCCAGCAGCTTGACTAGCGGGAGCTCCTACAATGAGCAGTTCTTC. The V and J genes are TRBV5-1 and TRBJ2-1; 11 bases are shared with TRBD2. Germline V gives CDR1 SGHRS, CDR2 YFSETQ. V lost 1 base to trimming and J lost 0 bases; unmatched junction nucleotides: 0. This CDR3 has 16 residues.

The rearrangement links TRBV27 to TRBJ2-7, with 9 bases identical to TRBD2. V dropped 1 base and J dropped 2; count of bases not matched to a gene: 6. Germline lookup yields CDR1 MNHEY and CDR2 SMNVEV (reference sequence). This CDR3 contains 16 residues. The CDR3 coding sequence is TGTGCCAGCAGTTTATGGGCTAGCGGGGTTACCTACGAGCAGTACTTC. It yields the protein CASSLWASGVTYEQYF.

This chain connects TRBV28 to TRBJ1-5, with D unclear. The V end was cut by 7 bases, the J end by 8 bases, with 12 bases between. The CDR3 spans 12 residues. The germline V gene has CDR1 MDHEN and CDR2 SYDVKM. The CDR3 spells CASNEVVEPQHF. CDR3 nucleotide sequence: TGTGCCAGCAATGAGGTCGTGGAGCCCCAGCATTTT.

The CDR3 DNA sequence: TGTGCCAGCAGGGGAGTTTCGGAGACCCAGTACTTC. Translating it yields CASRGVSETQYF. J is TRBJ2-5 and V is TRBV2; TRBD2 is a possible D gene (5 bases). V dropped 6 bases and J dropped 5 bases, with 10 bases sitting between them. Germline CDR1 is SNHLY and CDR2 is FYNNEI. The CDR3 spans 12 residues.

This sequence joins TRBV7-2 and TRBJ1-1, with D possibly being TRBD1 (5 bases). This CDR3 comprises 13 residues. CDR1 and CDR2 from the germline V gene are SGHTA and FQGNSA. Between the trimmed V and J ends, which lost 6 bases and 5 bases, there was a span of 13 bases. The CDR3 DNA is TGTGCCAGCAGGCAGGGTGTAATAACTGAAGCTTTCTTT. Its translation is CASRQGVITEAFF.

The V and J genes are TRBV7-8 and TRBJ2-7, with a tentative D call TRBD1 (5 bases). Trimming removed 5 bases from V and 1 base from J, with 12 bases in between. From germline, CDR1 is SGHVS and CDR2 FQNEAQ. The CDR3 runs 14 residues. CDR3 in amino acids: CASSPLTASYEQYF. Here the CDR3 DNA reads TGTGCCAGCAGCCCGCTGACAGCATCCTACGAGCAGTACTTC. Complete variable domain (other parts from reference TRBV7-8 and TRBJ2-7): GAGVSQSPRYKVAKRGQDVALRCDPISGHVSLFWYQQALGQGPEFLTYFQNEAQLDKSGLPSDRFFAERPEGSVSTLKIQRTQQEDSAVYLCASSPLTASYEQYFGPGTRLTVT.

The chain links TRBV5-1 to TRBJ2-7; possible D gene TRBD2, 5 bases. The length of the CDR3 is 13 residues. The V and J ends lost 5 bases and 2 bases respectively, with 11 bases between them. CDR1 and CDR2 from the germline V gene are SGHRS and YFSETQ. DNA of the CDR3: TGCGCCAGCAGACCGGACGGGGCCTACGAGCAGTACTTC. This encodes CASRPDGAYEQYF. The full variable domain, with the rest looked up from reference TRBV5-1 and TRBJ2-7, is KAGVTQTPRYLIKTRGQQVTLSCSPISGHRSVSWYQQTPGQGLQFLFEYFSETQRNKGNFPGRFSGRQFSNSRSEMNVSTLELGDSALYLCASRPDGAYEQYFGPGTRLTVT.